At least ten counts were recorded for the clone carrying this TCR beta chain. Its cognate antigen is unknown. This entry belongs to a study of neurological immune-mediated disorders. Points from the study as a whole: HTLV-1-associated myelopathy led in TCR clonal expansion, while multiple sclerosis ranked lowest, below healthy controls.

MiXCR was run by TCRdb on the 5' RACE reads, yielding one entry per CDR3 protein. The sample yields about 39,000 distinct CDR3 sequences, around 7% seen once. The sequenced sample was CD4+ T cells from blood. The TCR comes from a man aged 45-65 years in good health.

CDR3 in DNA: TGTGCCAGCAGCGCGGGAGGGACAGCTCGATCCCGCGAGCAGTACTTC. It encodes CASSAGGTARSREQYF. V and J are TRBV9 and TRBJ2-7; perhaps TRBD2 as D (8 bases). The V end was cut by 3 bases, the J end by 6 bases, with 22 bases between. Germline lookup yields CDR1 SGDLS and CDR2 YYNGEE. This CDR3 region has 16 residues.